Shown below are 16 T cell receptor beta chains from a single sample sequenced in a study of technical replicates of blood from a few donors. This table comes from immunoSEQ multiplex PCR, and its TCRdb copy is limited to in-frame clones, with some not included. There are around 75,000 clones in the sample; 90% to 95% occur only once, and roughly 0.3% lies in the top ten. The sequenced material came from T cells isolated from PBMCs. These receptors were collected from a human donor in good health.

This chain links TRBV5-6 with TRBJ2-3, with D unclear. CDR1 SGHDT and CDR2 YYEEEE come from the germline V gene. The CDR3 extends over 15 amino acids. The ends were cut back, 0 bases at V and 3 bases at J, with 11 bases in the middle. CDR3 sequence: CASSLGSDPTDTQYF. The DNA for the CDR3 is TGTGCCAGCAGCTTGGGAAGCGATCCTACAGATACGCAGTATTTT.

V and J are TRBV19 and TRBJ1-5; D perhaps matches TRBD1 (5 bases). The CDR3 consists of 16 residues. Germline CDR1 reads LNHDA; CDR2 reads SQIVND (reference sequence). Trimming stripped 3 bases from V and 0 bases from J, with 12 bases between. The CDR3 DNA sequence: TGTGCCAGTAGTATCCCCTACAGGCTTAGCAATCAGCCCCAGCATTTT. It is translated as CASSIPYRLSNQPQHF.

The chain couples TRBV28 to TRBJ2-7; D not certain. Trimming removed 5 bases from V and 3 bases from J, with 17 bases in between. In germline, CDR1 is MDHEN, CDR2 SYDVKM. This CDR3 region has 15 residues. CDR3 loop: CASSAGSLVNYEQYF. The CDR3 DNA follows: TGTGCCAGCAGTGCCGGGTCCCTGGTAAACTACGAGCAGTACTTC.

V is TRBV7-2 and J is TRBJ1-2; TRBD1 might be the D (6 bases). Germline V gene data show CDR1 as SGHTA and CDR2 as FQGNSA. CDR3 size: 15 residues. The germline V and J ends were trimmed by 1 base and 4 bases, with 13 bases remaining between them. The CDR3 spells CASSLELGAGYGYTF. The CDR3 DNA follows: TGTGCCAGCAGCTTAGAGCTGGGGGCCGGCTATGGCTACACCTTC. Full variable domain (rest looked up from reference TRBV7-2 and TRBJ1-2): GAGVSQSPSNKVTEKGKDVELRCDPISGHTALYWYRQSLGQGLEFLIYFQGNSAPDKSGLPSDRFSAERTGGSVSTLTIQRTQQEDSAVYLCASSLELGAGYGYTFGSGTRLTVV.

This chain joins TRBV30 and TRBJ1-6; 8 nucleotides agree with TRBD1. Germline CDR1 is GTSNPN and CDR2 is SVGIG (reference sequence). The CDR3 covers 15 residues. J lost 9 bases, V lost 6 bases, and 13 bases had no gene match. The CDR3 coding sequence is TGTGCCTGTTTGCATCCGGGACAGGAAGGTTCACCCCTCCACTTT. This gives the protein CACLHPGQEGSPLHF.

The gene calls are TRBV19 and TRBJ2-7; 11 bases line up with TRBD1. The CDR3 has 14 residues. Germline assignment: CDR1 LNHDA and CDR2 SQIVND (reference sequence). V lost 5 bases and J lost 2; bases outside the gene matches: 2. The DNA for the CDR3 is TGTGCCAGTAGTTTGGACAGGGGGCCCTACGAGCAGTACTTC. This encodes CASSLDRGPYEQYF.

The CDR3 is CASSPGTRPLEEQYF. CDR3 DNA sequence: TGTGCCAGCAGCCCCGGGACTAGACCCTTGGAGGAGCAGTATTTT. The genes are TRBV6-5 and TRBJ2-3, with 8 bases lining up with TRBD2. The V gene's germline CDR1 is MNHEY and CDR2 SVGAGI. The CDR3 sequence is 15 residues long. The V gene end was trimmed by 6 bases and the J gene end by 11 bases; junction bases not matched to a gene: 16.

This chain joins TRBV5-1 and TRBJ2-1; perhaps TRBD1 as D (6 bases). CDR1 is SGHRS and CDR2 is YFSETQ in the germline V gene. The CDR3 totals 16 residues. V gave up 3 bases and J gave up 0 bases, with 13 bases separating them. CDR3 in amino acids: CASSWGHDASYNEQFF. The DNA for the CDR3 is TGCGCCAGCAGCTGGGGACACGATGCCTCCTACAATGAGCAGTTCTTC.

V is TRBV7-2 and J is TRBJ1-2, with D perhaps TRBD1 (6 bases). Trimming cost V 1 base and J 5 bases, with 14 bases left between them. The germline V gene encodes CDR1 SGHTA and CDR2 FQGNSA. This CDR3 region has 15 residues. CDR3 in amino acids: CASSLVMDSGYGYTF. The CDR3 DNA reads as TGTGCCAGCAGCTTAGTGATGGACAGCGGTTATGGCTACACCTTC.

This chain links TRBV28 with TRBJ2-7; D is undetermined. Germline CDR1 is MDHEN and CDR2 is SYDVKM. This CDR3 region has 13 residues. The germline V and J ends were trimmed by 6 bases and 0 bases, with 9 bases remaining between them. Here the CDR3 reads CASRESLSYEQYF. As DNA, the CDR3 is TGTGCCAGCAGGGAGTCGCTCTCCTACGAGCAGTACTTC.

The chain combines TRBV5-1 with TRBJ2-3; D unresolved. The germline gives CDR1 SGHRS, CDR2 YFSETQ. Trimming cost V 1 base and J 2 bases, with 11 bases left between them. The CDR3 spans 15 residues. The CDR3 is CASSLFGQNTDTQYF. CDR3 in DNA: TGCGCCAGCAGCTTGTTTGGTCAGAACACAGATACGCAGTATTTT.

The rearrangement uses TRBV4-1 and TRBJ2-7; unclear D gene. Trimming shortened V by 5 bases and J by 5 bases, and 16 bases separated the two germline ends. Per the germline V gene, CDR1 is MGHRA and CDR2 is YSYEKL. CDR3 length equals 14 residues. DNA for the CDR3: TGCGCCAGCAGCAACCCACGTCTGGGCGACGAGCAGTACTTC. Protein: CASSNPRLGDEQYF.

The count of this clone is one. The rearrangement links TRBV11-2 to TRBJ1-1; D is uncertain. The V end lost 5 bases, the J end lost 6 bases, and 10 bases lay between the germline ends. Germline V gene data show CDR1 as SGHAT and CDR2 as FQNNGV. The CDR3 extends over 12 amino acids. Here the CDR3 reads CASSTRHSEAFF. DNA of the CDR3: TGTGCCAGCAGCACTAGACATTCTGAAGCTTTCTTT.

The chain uses TRBV4-2 and TRBJ1-2, with D perhaps TRBD1 (5 bases). Trimming removed 4 bases at V and 4 bases at J, with 10 bases between. The V gene's germline CDR1 is LGHNA and CDR2 YNFKEQ. CDR3 length: 13 residues. This CDR3 is CASSLRDFYGYTF. In DNA form, the CDR3 reads TGTGCCAGCAGCCTCAGGGACTTCTATGGCTACACCTTC.

This chain links TRBV5-1 with TRBJ2-1; 8 bases align to TRBD1. This CDR3 spans 15 amino acids. The germline V gene encodes CDR1 SGHRS and CDR2 YFSETQ. V was pared by 4 bases and J by 1 base, with 4 bases of the junction left unmatched. The CDR3 protein is CASSLTGGSYNEQFF. CDR3 bases: TGCGCCAGCAGCCTCACAGGGGGTTCCTACAATGAGCAGTTCTTC. Complete variable domain (other parts from reference TRBV5-1 and TRBJ2-1): KAGVTQTPRYLIKTRGQQVTLSCSPISGHRSVSWYQQTPGQGLQFLFEYFSETQRNKGNFPGRFSGRQFSNSRSEMNVSTLELGDSALYLCASSLTGGSYNEQFFGPGTRLTVL.

The gene calls are TRBV11-3 and TRBJ1-6, with TRBD1 matching over 8 bases. Germline-derived CDR1 and CDR2 are SGHNT and YENEEA. This CDR3 comprises 14 residues. Trimming at V came to 5 bases and at J to 9 bases, leaving 6 bases not matched to a gene. CDR3 sequence: CASSLGQGSSPLHF. CDR3 nucleotides: TGTGCCAGCAGCCTAGGACAGGGCTCTTCACCCCTCCACTTT.